This TCR beta chain was retrieved from a study of shared clonotypes between healthy human individuals. Method: immunoSEQ multiplex PCR; TCRdb's copy keeps in-frame clones and lacks some. The data contain around 700,000 clones, about 74% of them seen just once; the ten biggest clones take up over 1.5%. V gave up 8 bases and J gave up 2 bases, with 10 bases separating them. The CDR3 is 12 amino acids. Germline V lookup: CDR1 SNHLY, CDR2 FYNNEI. The TCR sequence derives from a woman aged 25 to 39 in good health. The material sequenced was memory CD4+ T cells sorted from blood. Subset specified: CD45RA-negative fraction. This rearrangement joins TRBV2 to TRBJ2-7; D is tentatively TRBD1 or TRBD2 (5 bases each). CDR3 amino acids: CASGGWTYEQYF. The CDR3 bases are TGTGCCAGCGGGGGTTGGACCTACGAGCAGTACTTC.